This T cell receptor (beta chain) was identified in a study of metastatic and nonmetastatic thyroid tumors. Study-level background: Peripheral blood and tumor or nodule samples from malignant and benign thyroid patients were compared.

Through MiXCR, TCRdb re-clonotyped the PCR reads. The sample holds around 34,000 clones, under 25% seen once. The study, taken as a whole, reports: A significant increase in TCR beta diversity was reportedly seen in malignant thyroid tumors relative to benign nodules, in blood and tumor.

All patients were untreated before thyroid surgery. In regard to this clone: The antigen is unknown. A much larger clone differs from this one at a single base, so this may be a read error.

The CDR3 extends over 15 amino acids. In germline, CDR1 is MNHEY, CDR2 SVGAGI. The clonotype originates from a male donor with papillary thyroid cancer or a benign thyroid nodule (not recorded which). Some clones in this sample may be carry-over from other donors' samples. The sample taken for sequencing was tumor tissue. The rearrangement joins TRBV6-5 to TRBJ1-1; D uncertain. The CDR3 DNA is TGTGACAGCAGTTACTCAGGAAGGGCGAACACTGAAGCTTTCTTT. Its translation: CDSSYSGRANTEAFF.